These 24 T cell receptor beta chains were all obtained from the same sample, sequenced in a study of CD8+CD57+ T cells in acquired aplastic anemia (dated by TCRdb to between 2017 and 2018). Flow cytometry had shown CD8+CD57+ cell expansion in the patients selected for sequencing. The data were produced on an Illumina HiSeq 2000. TCR beta VDJ combination and CDR3 sequence profiling used genomic DNA as the template. TCRdb passed the public sequencing reads through fastp at Q25 and MiXCR, retaining productive beta sequences. CDR3 protein duplicates are merged, each entry listing the most common genes and DNA. This sample holds a few hundred thousand distinct CDR3 sequences; roughly 53% were observed only once. Jointly, the top ten make up nearly 20% of the sample. Material for sequencing was sorted CD4+, CD8+, or CD8+CD57+ T cells (not recorded which) from PBMCs. The receptors come from a human donor with aplastic anemia.

This clonotype was detected many times. The chain couples TRBV12-3 or TRBV12-4 to TRBJ2-7; 13 bases match TRBD2. This CDR3 region has 17 residues. The ends lost 8 bases at V and 7 bases at J; junction bases unmatched: 17. The CDR3 is CASHPGTSGASVREQYF. DNA for the CDR3: TGTGCCAGCCACCCCGGGACTAGCGGGGCCTCGGTGCGGGAGCAGTACTTC.

The sample holds many counts of this clonotype. One base away lies a much larger clone, so this may be a sequencing read error. The gene calls are TRBV2 and TRBJ2-1, with 7 bases matching TRBD1. The V and J ends lost 4 bases and 8 bases, in that order; junction bases with no gene match: 5. Germline V gene sequence: CDR1 SNHLY, CDR2 FYNNEI. This CDR3 has 13 amino acids. CDR3 sequence reads: CASSVTGEDEQFF. In DNA form, the CDR3 reads TGTGCCAGCAGTGTCACAGGGGAAGATGAGCAGTTCTTC.

This clonotype was recorded many times. The chain recombines TRBV7-8 with TRBJ1-1; D possibly corresponds to TRBD1 (5 bases). The V and J ends lost 5 bases and 4 bases respectively, with 26 bases between them. Germline CDR1 and CDR2: SGHVS and FQNEAQ. This CDR3 spans 18 amino acids. As DNA, the CDR3 is TGTGCCAGCAGCCCCACCGGGGGGAGGGGCCACTGGGGCACTGAAGCTTTCTTT. Translated: CASSPTGGRGHWGTEAFF.

The rearrangement uses TRBV20-1 and TRBJ1-2; the D gene is possibly TRBD1 (5 bases). There are 16 residues in the CDR3. CDR1 is DFQATT, CDR2 SNEGSKA, per germline (reference sequence). Trimming left V 5 bases short and J 8 bases short, with 27 bases between. The CDR3 is CSADSRLPWTGLGYTF. The CDR3 DNA follows: TGCAGTGCTGACAGCAGATTACCATGGACGGGCTTGGGCTACACCTTC.

The V and J genes are TRBV12-3 or TRBV12-4 and TRBJ1-1; D may be TRBD1 (5 bases). The CDR3 runs to 14 residues. Deletions cut 4 bases from V and 0 bases from J, with 9 bases between. CDR3 amino acids: CASSSWGVNTEAFF. The CDR3 DNA sequence: TGTGCCAGCAGTTCCTGGGGGGTGAACACTGAAGCTTTCTTT.

This clonotype was seen a single time. At one of its ends the junction is not consistent with the germline gene, which may arise from a read error. The chain is built from TRBV4-1 and TRBJ2-7; TRBD1 is a possible D gene (5 bases). The CDR3 spans 16 residues. Germline assignment: CDR1 MGHRA and CDR2 YSYEKL. CDR3 sequence (DNA): TGCGCCAGCAGCCAAGGTCTACGGCAGGGTAACTACGAACAGTACTTC. Translating gives CASSQGLRQGNYEQYF.

Notes on this clonotype: The junction and the germline gene differ at one end; a read error may be behind it. This chain links TRBV5-1 with TRBJ1-2; D is possibly TRBD1 (5 bases). The CDR3 loop spans 11 amino acids. Germline-derived CDR1 and CDR2 are SGHRS and YFSETQ. The CDR3 DNA sequence: TGTGCCAGCGGAGGACAACGGGGCTACACCTTC. This gives the protein CASGGQRGYTF.

Of note for this clonotype: A much larger clonotype is one base distant, so this may be a read error. This chain connects TRBV5-5 to TRBJ2-7, with TRBD1 matching over 7 bases. Germline V gives CDR1 SGHKS, CDR2 YYEKEE (reference sequence). The CDR3 covers 15 residues. This chain's CDR3 is CASRVGTASSYEQHF. The CDR3 DNA sequence: TGTGCCAGCAGAGTCGGGACAGCCAGCTCCTACGAGCAGCACTTC.

The CDR3 DNA follows: TGTGCCAGCAGCCACGATGAGGCAGGGGATGGCTACACCTTC. It translates to CASSHDEAGDGYTF. V gene TRBV3-1 combines with J gene TRBJ1-2; perhaps TRBD1 as D (6 bases). Germline V lookup: CDR1 LGHDT, CDR2 YNNKEL (reference sequence). V was trimmed by 3 bases and J by 6 bases, leaving 14 bases between them. CDR3 length: 14 amino acids.

This clonotype was detected a few times. This rearrangement joins TRBV7-2 to TRBJ1-3, with 7 bases that match TRBD1. In germline, CDR1 is SGHTA, CDR2 FQGNSA. This CDR3 is 15 amino acids long. Trimming at V came to 4 bases and at J to 2 bases, leaving 5 bases not matched to a gene. The CDR3 DNA reads as TGTGCCAGCAGCTCTAACAGGGGTCCTGGAAACACCATATATTTT. Residues: CASSSNRGPGNTIYF.

The V and J genes are TRBV7-2 and TRBJ1-2, with D hard to call. Germline V gene sequence: CDR1 SGHTA, CDR2 FQGNSA. The V end was cut by 5 bases, the J end by 10 bases, with 5 bases between. The CDR3 totals 9 residues. Here the CDR3 DNA reads TGTGCCAGCAGCCCCCCCTACACCTTC. Its protein is CASSPPYTF. Looking up the rest from reference TRBV7-2 and TRBJ1-2 gives the full variable domain: GAGVSQSPSNKVTEKGKDVELRCDPISGHTALYWYRQSLGQGLEFLIYFQGNSAPDKSGLPSDRFSAERTGGSVSTLTIQRTQQEDSAVYLCASSPPYTFGSGTRLTVV.

This rearrangement joins TRBV5-1 to TRBJ1-6, with TRBD1 identical over 7 bases. Germline lookup yields CDR1 SGHRS and CDR2 YFSETQ. The trim removed 0 bases at V and 8 bases at J, leaving 5 bases unmatched. The CDR3 loop spans 15 amino acids. This CDR3 reads CASSLGQGSDSPLHF. CDR3 bases: TGCGCCAGCAGCTTGGGACAGGGTTCGGATTCACCCCTCCACTTT.

The CDR3 coding sequence is TGTGCCACCAGGGGAGGTGGGGCAGCGGGAGGAGATACGCAGTATTTT. Its protein product is CATRGGGAAGGDTQYF. The rearrangement joins TRBV15 to TRBJ2-3; TRBD2 aligns across 9 bases. The CDR3 is made up of 16 amino acids. CDR1 and CDR2 (germline): LNHNV, YYDKDF (reference sequence). V trimming: 6 bases; J trimming: 5 bases; junction bases outside the gene matches: 12.

This chain connects TRBV27 to TRBJ2-5, with D perhaps assigned TRBD1 or TRBD2 (5 bases each). The CDR3 sequence is 13 residues long. V lost 4 bases and J 4 bases, leaving 10 bases between the germline ends. Germline assignment: CDR1 MNHEY and CDR2 SMNVEV (reference sequence). The CDR3 sequence is CASSWGLGETQYF. The CDR3 DNA is TGTGCCAGCAGTTGGGGGTTGGGAGAGACCCAGTACTTC.

In this sample, this clonotype turned up many times. The genes are TRBV5-1 and TRBJ2-7; TRBD1 agrees at 10 bases. Germline loops: CDR1 SGHRS, CDR2 YFSETQ. The CDR3 runs 15 residues. J lost 3 bases, V lost 5 bases, and 8 bases had no gene match. CDR3 amino acids: CASSQGRDRGYEQYF. The CDR3 DNA reads TGCGCCAGCAGTCAGGGCCGGGACAGGGGCTACGAGCAGTACTTC.

CDR3 amino acids: CASSLTDRVEGYTF. The CDR3 bases are TGTGCCAGCAGCTTGACCGACAGGGTCGAAGGCTACACCTTC. J is TRBJ1-2 and V is TRBV7-9; 7 bases agree with TRBD1. Losses at the gene ends were 3 bases for V and 8 bases for J; bases not matched to a gene: 9. Germline CDR1 is SEHNR and CDR2 is FQNEAQ (reference sequence). The CDR3 is 14 amino acids.

This clonotype was recorded at least ten times. V gene TRBV20-1 combines with J gene TRBJ2-2, with D perhaps TRBD2 (6 bases). Between the trimmed V and J ends, which lost 0 bases and 6 bases, there was a span of 8 bases. The CDR3 totals 13 residues. The germline V gene has CDR1 DFQATT and CDR2 SNEGSKA (reference sequence). The CDR3 sequence is CSARDREAGELFF. CDR3 bases: TGCAGTGCTAGAGATAGGGAGGCCGGGGAGCTGTTTTTT.

This clonotype was detected ten times or more. This chain uses TRBV2 with TRBJ1-5; D unclear. Germline V gene lookup returns CDR1 SNHLY and CDR2 FYNNEI. The CDR3 is 15 amino acids. V lost 4 bases and J 0 bases, leaving 10 bases between the germline ends. The CDR3 is CASSALEGSNQPQHF. Written as DNA, the CDR3 is TGTGCCAGCAGTGCTCTAGAGGGTAGCAATCAGCCCCAGCATTTT.

As concerns this clonotype: Since no conserved phenylalanine or tryptophan closes the CDR3, a read error is the likely cause. It is unclear where the CDR3 begins or ends on the DNA, so no DNA is shown, and the CDR3 is as TCRdb lists it. The CDR3 is CAISAGTAGNTI. The chain carries TRBV10-3 and TRBJ1-2; TRBD1 is the table's D call and was not checked against the DNA. The CDR3 extends over 12 residues, inclusive of both ends. Germline V CDR1 and CDR2: ENHRY, SYGVKD.

J is TRBJ1-2 and V is TRBV10-3; D is unresolved. CDR1 is ENHRY and CDR2 is SYGVKD in the germline V gene. Trimming removed 6 bases from V and 10 bases from J, with 12 bases in between. The CDR3 spans 11 residues. Here the CDR3 reads CAIRQGPAYTF. In DNA, the CDR3 is TGTGCCATCAGGCAAGGACCGGCCTACACCTTC.

This chain uses TRBV14 with TRBJ2-7, with 10 bases matching TRBD1. This CDR3 has 15 residues. J lost 2 bases, V lost 2 bases, and 3 bases had no gene match. Germline CDR1 is SGHDN and CDR2 is FVKESK. CDR3 sequence reads: CASSQRTGGAYEQYF. The CDR3 DNA is TGTGCCAGCAGCCAACGGACAGGGGGGGCCTACGAGCAGTACTTC.

A remark on this clonotype: Sequence at one end of the junction differs from germline and may be a read error. The rearrangement joins TRBV15 to TRBJ2-3; 10 bases match TRBD2. This CDR3 has 14 amino acids. Germline V gives CDR1 LNHNV, CDR2 YYDKDF (reference sequence). The CDR3 reads CATGRGSGGDTQYF. CDR3 DNA sequence: TGTGCCACCGGCAGAGGTAGCGGGGGGGATACGCAGTATTTT.

The chain joins TRBV18 to TRBJ1-6, with D tentatively TRBD1 (6 bases). Per germline, CDR1 KGHSH and CDR2 LQKENI. This CDR3 is 16 amino acids long. V lost 3 bases and J 0 bases, leaving 9 bases between the germline ends. The CDR3 bases are TGTGCCAGCTCACCGCAGGGGAGCTCCTATAATTCACCCCTCCACTTT. This sequence encodes CASSPQGSSYNSPLHF.

This clonotype showed up just a few times. This sequence may be a read error, since a much larger clone differs from it by one base. The chain carries TRBV6-5 and TRBJ1-6; maybe TRBD1 (6 bases). Per the germline V gene, CDR1 is MNHEY and CDR2 is SVGAGI. The CDR3 covers 16 residues. The CDR3 loop is CASNYVGGTWNSPLHF. The CDR3 nucleotides read TGTGCCAGCAATTACGTAGGGGGAACTTGGAATTCACCCCTCCACTTT.